Sequencing of this T cell receptor beta chain was carried out in a study of T cell changes during pregnancy in multiple sclerosis. TCRdb keeps only in-frame clones here, not all; method: immunoSEQ multiplex PCR. The sample has 22,000 or so clones, about nine tenths seen once. CDR1 MNHNS and CDR2 SASEGT come from the germline V gene. There are 14 residues in the CDR3. V was clipped by 8 bases and J by 0 bases; unmatched bases: 6. The sample here was CD4+ T cells from peripheral blood mononuclear cells, taken after pregnancy. This TCR came from a female donor in good health, enrolled as a control in a pregnancy study. The chain employs TRBV6-1 and TRBJ2-7, with 8 positions matching TRBD2. This CDR3 is CASSSGGDSYEQYF. The CDR3 DNA sequence: TGTGCCAGCTCATCCGGGGGGGACTCCTACGAGCAGTACTTC.